This TCR beta chain was recovered during a study of T cells after yellow fever vaccination. Overall study: The authors prepared low-cell-number fractions using SMART-Seq v4 Ultra Low Input. Notes on the study in general: Only a small proportion of the clonotypes turned up in both the CD4 and the CD8 compartments, likely arising from convergent recombination.

TCRdb used MiXCR to reprocess the 5' RACE reads, holding one entry per CDR3 protein. Seen here are about 400,000 distinct CDR3 sequences, under 7.5% observed once, and the top ten hold around 16%. This clonotype was observed at least ten times. Its antigen is still unknown. V dropped 5 bases and J dropped 6 bases, with 21 bases sitting between them. The CDR3 extends over 16 amino acids. Germline assignment: CDR1 SGHVS and CDR2 FNYEAQ. Sequenced material: PBMCs, taken 5 days after the yellow fever booster vaccination. This TCR derives from a man aged 25 to 40 who received the YFV17D yellow fever vaccine. The rearrangement links TRBV7-6 to TRBJ2-3; D perhaps matches TRBD2 (7 bases). The CDR3 coding sequence is TGTGCCAGCAGCCAGGGAGCGGGGACATATGGGGATACGCAGTATTTT. Residues: CASSQGAGTYGDTQYF.